A selection of T cell receptor beta chains follows, all from one sample in a study of blood T cell repertoires in COVID-19. Assay used: immunoSEQ multiplex PCR; TCRdb lists only in-frame clones, some missing. Of hundreds of thousands of clones in the sample, about 89% were seen once. Input material: peripheral blood. The source of these receptors is a woman aged 45-59 years who had recovered from COVID-19. Both conserved end residues are part of each CDR3. Each record gives: V gene, J gene, clone size, D gene, CDR3 DNA, CDR3 protein. A D gene is named only where the DNA matches it firmly. Clone size appears in some rows only: once, few, many, or a class for an expanded clone.

>TRBV9|TRBJ2-1|.|.
TGTGCCAGCAGCGTGGGCGGGGCCTACAATGAGCAGTTCTTC
CASSVGGAYNEQFF
>TRBV7-3|TRBJ2-1|.|TRBD2
TGTGCCAGCAGCCCACGGAGTAGGGTAGGGAAGGCTAGCGGGAGTACCTACAATGAGCAGTTCTTC
CASSPRSRVGKASGSTYNEQFF
>TRBV3-1/TRBV3-2|TRBJ2-1|.|.
TGTGCCAGCAGAACGGGGGGCGCCTACAATGAGCAGTTCTTC
CASRTGGAYNEQFF
>TRBV10-2|TRBJ2-1|.|.
TGCGCCCGCGAGAGGCGGGACTCCTCTTACAATGAGCAGTTCTTC
CARERRDSSYNEQFF
>TRBV6-2/TRBV6-3|TRBJ1-1|once|.
TGTGCCAGCAGTTTTGAATCCCGGACTGAAGCTTTCTTT
CASSFESRTEAFF
>TRBV19|TRBJ1-5|few|.
TGTGCCACCAGTCAGGTAATTGAACAGCCCCAGCATTTT
CATSQVIEQPQHF
>TRBV6-5|TRBJ1-6|.|TRBD1
TGTGCCAGCAGTTTTGACAGGGGATCTCCCCTCCACTTT
CASSFDRGSPLHF
>TRBV18|TRBJ1-4|.|.
TGTGCCAGCTCACCAACGGACGGGAACGAGGAAAAACTGTTTTTT
CASSPTDGNEEKLFF
>TRBV5-1|TRBJ1-5|.|TRBD1
TGCGCCAGCAGACCGACAGGGGAAAGCAATCAGCCCCAGCATTTT
CASRPTGESNQPQHF
>TRBV5-6|TRBJ2-6|.|TRBD1
TGTGCCAGCAGCCCAGGGGGATCTGGGGCCAACGTCCTGACTTTC
CASSPGGSGANVLTF
>TRBV7-8|TRBJ2-1|.|TRBD1
TGTGCCAGCAGCTTTGACAGGGGAGGCTACAATGAGCAGTTCTTC
CASSFDRGGYNEQFF
>TRBV2|TRBJ1-2|.|.
TGTGCCAGCCAGTTAGGAGGGGTCGGGAATGGCTACACCTTC
CASQLGGVGNGYTF
>TRBV5-8|TRBJ1-1|.|.
TGTGCCAGCAGCTTGGTCAAGGGGGTGAACACTGAAGCTTTCTTT
CASSLVKGVNTEAFF
>TRBV30|TRBJ1-2|.|.
TGTGCCTGGAGCCTCAGTCGCTATGGCTACACCTTC
CAWSLSRYGYTF
>TRBV27|TRBJ1-1|.|TRBD1
TGTGCCAGCAGTTTAAGGGACAGGAGGACTGAAGCTTTCTTT
CASSLRDRRTEAFF
>TRBV11-2|TRBJ1-4|.|TRBD1
TGTGCCAGCAGCTTAGGACAGGGGTTTGAAAAACTGTTTTTT
CASSLGQGFEKLFF
>TRBV27|TRBJ1-5|.|.
TGTGCCAGCAGCCCAGGGAACACGGACTATAGCAATCAGCCCCAGCATTTT
CASSPGNTDYSNQPQHF
>TRBV7-3|TRBJ2-6|.|TRBD2
TGTGCCAGCAGCTTAAGTAGCGGGAGATCTGGGGCCAACGTCCTGACTTTC
CASSLSSGRSGANVLTF
>TRBV19|TRBJ2-7|.|.
TGTGCCAGTAGGGATACAGATTTCACCTACGAGCAGTACTTC
CASRDTDFTYEQYF
>TRBV30|TRBJ1-4|.|.
TGTGCCTGGAGTCGGGGTGCTAATGAAAAACTGTTTTTT
CAWSRGANEKLFF
>TRBV27|TRBJ2-5|.|.
TGTGCCAGCAGTTTATATAGTTCCCAAGAGACCCAGTACTTC
CASSLYSSQETQYF
>TRBV21-1|TRBJ2-7|.|.
TGTGCCAGCAGCAAAACGCTATGGGGAGAAGGCTACGAGCAGTACTTC
CASSKTLWGEGYEQYF
>TRBV3-1/TRBV3-2|TRBJ2-7|once|.
TGTGCCAGCAGCCGGGGACCTAGCGCATCCTACGAGCAGTACTTC
CASSRGPSASYEQYF
>TRBV28|TRBJ2-7|.|.
TGTGCCAGCAGTATACAGGGTTGGTACGAGCAGTACTTC
CASSIQGWYEQYF
>TRBV28|TRBJ2-2|.|.
TGTGCCACCCTTTTCCCTGGACTCACCGGGGAGCTGTTTTTT
CATLFPGLTGELFF
>TRBV6-1|TRBJ1-1|.|.
TGTGCCAGCAGTGAAGCGCTTCGGGGGGAGGCCACGACTGAAGCTTTCTTT
CASSEALRGEATTEAFF
>TRBV4-3|TRBJ2-1|.|TRBD2
TGCGCCAGCAGCCAACCACTAGCGGGAGGGTACAATGAGCAGTTCTTC
CASSQPLAGGYNEQFF
>TRBV24-1|TRBJ2-3|.|TRBD1
TGTGCCACCAGGGAAGACAGGGACAGCACAGATACGCAGTATTTT
CATREDRDSTDTQYF
>TRBV7-6|TRBJ2-3|.|TRBD2
TGTGCCAGCAGCTTAGTGGGGGGGGTTGATACGCAGTATTTT
CASSLVGGVDTQYF
>TRBV27|TRBJ2-7|few|.
TGTGCCAGCAGTTTATCACAGGGTCCAAGCCACGAGCAGTACTTC
CASSLSQGPSHEQYF
>TRBV24-1|TRBJ1-2|.|.
TGTGCCACCAGTGATATCGGGGTATCACACCACTTC
CATSDIGVSHHF
>TRBV30|TRBJ2-2|.|.
TGTGCCTTCCGAGGGGGTACGAACACCGGGGAGCTGTTTTTT
CAFRGGTNTGELFF
>TRBV10-3|TRBJ2-7|.|.
TGTGCCATAAACTCCAGGGAAATTGGCGAGCAGTACTTC
CAINSREIGEQYF
>TRBV27|TRBJ2-7|.|TRBD2
TGTGCCAGCGGAACGGGGGGGACTAGCGGAAACAAACCCTACGAGCAGTACTTC
CASGTGGTSGNKPYEQYF
>TRBV7-2|TRBJ2-5|.|.
TGTGCCAGCAGCTTAACTAGTCTGGAGACCCAGTACTTC
CASSLTSLETQYF
>TRBV4-2|TRBJ2-3|.|TRBD2
TGTGCCAGCAGCCAAGAAATTCCCCAACCGGGACTAGGGCCCACAGATACGCAGTATTTT
CASSQEIPQPGLGPTDTQYF
>TRBV18|TRBJ2-1|.|TRBD1
TGTGCCAGCTCATGGGAAACCGGGACAGGGGCGCGGAATGAGCAGTTCTTC
CASSWETGTGARNEQFF
>TRBV27|TRBJ2-2|few|TRBD2
TGTGCCAGCCAAACCGGGACTAGCAATCCGAACACCGGGGAGCTGTTTTTT
CASQTGTSNPNTGELFF
>TRBV23-1|TRBJ1-5|.|.
TGCGCCAGCAGTCAATCGTTGCAGGCCGATTATAGCAATCAGCCCCAGCATTTT
CASSQSLQADYSNQPQHF
>TRBV24-1|TRBJ1-2|.|.
TGTGCCACCAGCCAGGGGCGGAAGAATGGCTACACCTTC
CATSQGRKNGYTF
>TRBV4-3|TRBJ1-6|.|.
TGCGCCAGCAGCCAAGGGGCAAGTAATAATTCACCCCTCCACTTT
CASSQGASNNSPLHF
>TRBV20-1|TRBJ1-1|.|.
TGCAGTGCTCCGTTGAACACTGAAGCTTTCTTT
CSAPLNTEAFF
>TRBV19|TRBJ2-5|.|.
TGTGCCAGTAGTATAGATCGAGAGACCCAGTACTTC
CASSIDRETQYF
>TRBV6-2/TRBV6-3|TRBJ1-5|.|.
TGTGCCAGCAGCCCCGGGGGGTTTTCCCAGCATTTT
CASSPGGFSQHF
>TRBV28|TRBJ1-1|.|.
TGTGCCAGCAGTGTCCACGGGGTCACTGAAGCTTTCTTT
CASSVHGVTEAFF